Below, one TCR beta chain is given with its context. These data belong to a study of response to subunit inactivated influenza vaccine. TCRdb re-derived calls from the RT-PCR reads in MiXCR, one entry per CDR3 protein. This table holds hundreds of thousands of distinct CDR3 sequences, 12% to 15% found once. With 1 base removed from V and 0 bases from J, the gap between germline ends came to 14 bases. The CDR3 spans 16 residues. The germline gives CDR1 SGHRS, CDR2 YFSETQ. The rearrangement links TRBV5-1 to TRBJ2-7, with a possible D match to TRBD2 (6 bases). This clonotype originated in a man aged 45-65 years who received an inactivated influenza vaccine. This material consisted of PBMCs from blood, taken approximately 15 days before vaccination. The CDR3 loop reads CASSLYLTGSSYEQYF. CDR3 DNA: TGCGCCAGCAGCTTGTACCTAACCGGGAGCTCCTACGAGCAGTACTTC.